These 16 T cell receptor beta chains originate from one sample sequenced in a study of regulatory T cells in long-lasting Graves disease. Time point indicated: newly diagnosed GD, antithyroid drugs for less than 3 months. PBMCs were the source of the RNA used for TCR sequencing. CDR3 regions were amplified by Arm-PCR using iRepertoire HTBI primers to build TCR beta libraries. One entry per CDR3 protein, called by TCRdb with MiXCR from the multiplex PCR reads. The sample shows roughly 500,000 distinct CDR3 sequences, roughly 13% of them seen only once. In addition, the sample was reused for a study of T cells in Graves' hyperthyroidism and ophthalmopathy.

The sequencing used peripheral blood mononuclear cells (PBMCs), collected at new diagnosis, from a patient treated with antithyroid drugs. These receptors were taken from a young man with Graves disease.

This clonotype was picked up a small number of times. The genes are TRBV6-1 and TRBJ1-5, with D possibly TRBD1 on 6 matching bases. The V gene's germline CDR1 is MNHNS and CDR2 SASEGT. The CDR3 loop spans 13 amino acids. Trimming shortened V by 6 bases and J by 6 bases, and 12 bases separated the two germline ends. The CDR3 region has the DNA TGTGCCAGCAGAGGTCAGGGGAGTCAGCCCCAGCATTTT. This sequence encodes CASRGQGSQPQHF.

This clonotype has at least ten counts. J is TRBJ2-7 and V is TRBV12-3 or TRBV12-4, with 7 bases matching TRBD2. V lost 6 bases and J lost 4; bases outside the gene matches: 9. This CDR3 is 14 amino acids long. This chain's CDR3 is CASSHGLVLYEQYF. The DNA for the CDR3 is TGTGCCAGCAGCCACGGACTAGTCCTATACGAGCAGTACTTC.

This clonotype was recorded a few times. The rearrangement links TRBV24-1 to TRBJ2-3, with TRBD2 identical over 8 bases. Germline CDR1 reads KGHDR; CDR2 reads SFDVKD. The CDR3 length is 15 residues. Trimming took 3 bases from V and 2 from J; bases not matched to a gene: 3. In DNA form, the CDR3 reads TGTGCCACCAGTGATCACGGACTAGCCACAGATACGCAGTATTTT. Translation gives CATSDHGLATDTQYF.

This clonotype was counted at least ten times. The chain couples TRBV20-1 to TRBJ2-5; D gene unclear. This CDR3 is built from 15 residues. In germline, CDR1 is DFQATT, CDR2 SNEGSKA (reference sequence). The V and J ends lost 3 bases and 5 bases respectively, with 19 bases between them. CDR3 DNA sequence: TGCAGTGCTAGCGGTGGGCTCCTTCGGGCGGAGACCCAGTACTTC. Protein product: CSASGGLLRAETQYF.

About this clonotype: A much more abundant neighbour one base away suggests this may be a read error. The chain links TRBV5-1 to TRBJ1-4; 10 bases align to TRBD1. The length of the CDR3 is 13 residues. Germline V gene sequence: CDR1 SGHRS, CDR2 YFSETQ. The CDR3 sequence: CVSAGTGEEKLFF. The CDR3 DNA reads TGCGTCAGCGCCGGGACAGGGGAAGAAAAACTGTTTTTT.

Ten or more counts support this clonotype. V usage is TRBV11-2 and J usage is TRBJ2-5; 7 nucleotides match TRBD1. The length of the CDR3 is 13 residues. The germline V gene encodes CDR1 SGHAT and CDR2 FQNNGV. V was pared by 5 bases and J by 5 bases, with 5 bases of the junction left unmatched. CDR3 in DNA: TGTGCCAGCAGCGCGACAGGGTCGGAGACCCAGTACTTC. It encodes CASSATGSETQYF. Drawing the rest from reference TRBV11-2 and TRBJ2-5, the complete variable domain is EAGVAQSPRYKIIEKRQSVAFWCNPISGHATLYWYQQILGQGPKLLIQFQNNGVVDDSQLPKDRFSAERLKGVDSTLKIQPAKLEDSAVYLCASSATGSETQYFGPGTRLLVL.

This clonotype was counted at least ten times. This chain links TRBV2 with TRBJ2-3, with 8 bases aligning to TRBD2. Germline CDR1 and CDR2: SNHLY and FYNNEI. This CDR3 is 15 amino acids long. V was clipped by 6 bases and J by 2 bases; unmatched bases: 7. CDR3 sequence: CASSLERGNTDTQYF. CDR3 sequence (DNA): TGTGCCAGCAGCCTAGAGCGGGGGAACACAGATACGCAGTATTTT.

This clonotype was seen ten or more times. The rearrangement joins TRBV2 to TRBJ1-1, with TRBD1 identical over 8 bases. V was clipped by 8 bases and J by 11 bases; unmatched bases: 7. The CDR3 loop spans 11 amino acids. Germline V lookup: CDR1 SNHLY, CDR2 FYNNEI. The CDR3 coding sequence is TGTGCCAGCGGCAGGGGGCAGGGGGCTTTCTTT. As protein: CASGRGQGAFF.

This clonotype occurred many times. One junction end disagrees with the germline gene, perhaps due to a read error. The genes are TRBV5-1 and TRBJ2-3; TRBD1 matches at 7 bases. The CDR3 runs to 16 residues. Germline V CDR1 and CDR2: SGHRS, YFSETQ. CDR3 bases: TGTGCCAGCAGCTTAGCGCAGGGGGTGATCACAGATACGCAGTATTTT. Protein product: CASSLAQGVITDTQYF.

The rearrangement uses TRBV4-1 and TRBJ2-5; no firm D call. This CDR3 spans 15 amino acids. V was shortened by 1 base and J by 0 bases, with 9 bases between the two germline ends. Germline assignment: CDR1 MGHRA and CDR2 YSYEKL. CDR3 residues: CASSQVLSDQETQYF. CDR3 DNA sequence: TGCGCCAGCAGCCAAGTCTTATCGGACCAAGAGACCCAGTACTTC.

Comment on this clonotype: A single base separates this from a much larger clone, so it may be a read error. This CDR3 fails to terminate in the conserved phenylalanine or tryptophan, so it likely reflects a read error. The chain links TRBV13 to TRBJ2-7, with D unresolved. The ends were cut back, 5 bases at V and 3 bases at J, with 17 bases in the middle. The CDR3 runs 15 residues. Germline V CDR1 and CDR2: PRHDT, FYEKMQ (reference sequence). The CDR3 loop reads CASSTAGPSLYEQYL. For the CDR3, the DNA is TGTGCCAGCAGCACCGCCGGGCCAAGCCTCTACGAGCAGTACCTC.

This clonotype was counted at least ten times. V and J are TRBV19 and TRBJ1-5, with D possibly matching TRBD1 (6 bases). This CDR3 is 15 amino acids long. V gave up 10 bases and J gave up 4 bases, with 20 bases separating them. CDR1 and CDR2 (germline): LNHDA, SQIVND (reference sequence). The CDR3 reads CATNREPFRNQPQHF. CDR3 sequence (DNA): TGTGCCACCAACAGGGAGCCCTTTAGAAATCAGCCCCAGCATTTT.

This clonotype was seen at least ten times. The chain joins TRBV27 to TRBJ2-7; 8 bases are a match to TRBD2. Germline V CDR1 and CDR2: MNHEY, SMNVEV (reference sequence). This CDR3 has 16 residues. V gave up 5 bases and J gave up 2 bases; unmatched junction bases: 11. CDR3 sequence reads: CASSRLGGGDAYEQYF. The CDR3 DNA is TGTGCCAGCAGTCGACTCGGGGGGGGGGACGCCTACGAGCAGTACTTC.

The chain uses TRBV20-1 and TRBJ2-7; 10 bases agree with TRBD1. The DNA end is more similar to TRBJ2-1, so the J call may be wrong. The CDR3 has 16 amino acids. Germline CDR1 is DFQATT and CDR2 is SNEGSKA (reference sequence). For the CDR3, the DNA is TGCAGTGCTAGAGACGTGGGACAGGGGAGTCCCAATGAGCAGTTCTTC. This codes for CSARDVGQGSPNEQFF.

This clonotype was detected many times. The chain carries TRBV6-4 and TRBJ2-3; no clear D gene. The length of the CDR3 is 16 residues. Germline V gives CDR1 MRHNA, CDR2 SNTAGT. Trimming left V 0 bases short and J 2 bases short, with 12 bases between. CDR3 protein: CASSDSSDSNTDTQYF. The CDR3 DNA reads as TGTGCCAGCAGTGACTCGAGCGATAGCAACACAGATACGCAGTATTTT.

This clonotype came up a few times. The gene calls are TRBV6-1 and TRBJ2-4; 8 positions match TRBD2. The CDR3 has 17 residues. Trimming cost V 5 bases and J 0 bases; bases outside gene matches: 9. The germline CDR1 and CDR2 sequences are MNHNS and SASEGT. The CDR3 DNA follows: TGTGCCAGCAGTCGACGGGGGGGGGGCGAAGCCAAAAACATTCAGTACTTC. Translation: CASSRRGGGEAKNIQYF.